This T cell receptor beta chain was sequenced for a study of cytomegalovirus exposure and HLA in healthy donors. Points from the study as a whole: Most sequenced TCRs were rare (though some public TCRs occurred in many donors).

The germline V and J ends were trimmed by 6 bases and 5 bases, with 7 bases remaining between them. The CDR3 spans 12 residues. Germline CDR1 reads SGHNT; CDR2 reads YENEEA. From the roughly 110-subject validation cohort, which was separate from the roughly 670-subject first cohort, the donors were drawn. Comments on this clone: Antigen: not known.

This table comes from immunoSEQ multiplex PCR, and its TCRdb copy is limited to in-frame clones, with some not included. The profile shows some 150,000 clones, roughly 87% of them singletons. The rearrangement uses TRBV11-3 and TRBJ2-2; TRBD1 is a possible D gene (6 bases). This sequence was found in a man aged 18-30 years in good health and CMV-seropositive. Sequencing input: PBMCs. The CDR3, as DNA: TGTGCCAGCAGTACAGGGACCGGGGAGCTGTTTTTT. Translation: CASSTGTGELFF.